The 27 T cell receptor beta chains below were found in one sample sequenced in a study of cytomegalovirus exposure and HLA in healthy donors. The PCR was carried out with 60 Vbeta primers and 13 Jbeta primers. Libraries were prepared by immunoSEQ multiplex PCR; TCRdb keeps only in-frame clonotypes and omits some of them. The sample yields 100,000 to 150,000 clones, 74% seen once. Material: PBMCs. These receptors were collected from a woman aged 50 to 60 in good health and CMV-seropositive.

The chain couples TRBV9 to TRBJ1-4; D remains ambiguous. Germline V gene sequence: CDR1 SGDLS, CDR2 YYNGEE. This CDR3 has 17 amino acids. Trimming cost V 3 bases and J 4 bases, with 19 bases left between them. The CDR3 loop is CASSGGGLSGFNEKLFF. The DNA of the CDR3 is TGTGCCAGCAGCGGCGGCGGACTCTCGGGATTTAATGAAAAACTGTTTTTT.

This chain joins TRBV7-2 and TRBJ2-7; the D gene is possibly TRBD2 (6 bases). The V gene's germline CDR1 is SGHTA and CDR2 FQGNSA. The CDR3 length is 14 residues. Trimming shortened V by 5 bases and J by 7 bases, and 18 bases separated the two germline ends. CDR3 DNA: TGTGCCAGCAGCGCTCTGGGGGAGGCCCGGGAGCAGTACTTC. Translation gives CASSALGEAREQYF.

Only one count was recorded for this clone. CDR3 nucleotide sequence: TGTGCCAGCAGTGAACGTGGACAGGGGGCCTACAATGAGCAGTTCTTC. It codes for CASSERGQGAYNEQFF. The chain joins TRBV6-1 to TRBJ2-1, with 10 bases matching TRBD1. The CDR3 runs 16 residues. Germline lookup yields CDR1 MNHNS and CDR2 SASEGT. With 2 bases clipped from V and 2 bases from J, the junction kept 3 bases outside the gene matches.

The chain links TRBV14 to TRBJ2-2; no firm D call. Trimming shortened V by 2 bases and J by 7 bases, and 8 bases separated the two germline ends. This CDR3 spans 13 amino acids. CDR1 SGHDN and CDR2 FVKESK come from the germline V gene. CDR3 loop: CASSQFSHGELFF. The CDR3 bases are TGTGCCAGCAGCCAATTTTCACACGGGGAGCTGTTTTTT.

The CDR3 DNA follows: TGTGCCAGCAGCTTAGTGGACAGGGGGCTTGGTAATGAAAAACTGTTTTTT. Its protein product is CASSLVDRGLGNEKLFF. The V call is TRBV7-2, the J call TRBJ1-4, with 11 bases matching TRBD1. In germline, CDR1 is SGHTA, CDR2 FQGNSA. The CDR3 runs to 17 residues. The V gene end was trimmed by 1 base and the J gene end by 4 bases; junction bases not matched to a gene: 5.

The gene calls are TRBV7-8 and TRBJ2-2; TRBD2 aligns across 7 bases. After removal of 3 bases from V and 5 bases from J, the junction contained 6 bases not matched to a gene. Germline values: CDR1 SGHVS, CDR2 FQNEAQ. The CDR3 totals 15 residues. CDR3 in DNA: TGTGCCAGCAGCTTGAGAGCGGGGAGGACCGGGGAGCTGTTTTTT. Translated: CASSLRAGRTGELFF.

The V call is TRBV6-6, the J call TRBJ1-5, with D possibly TRBD1 on 6 matching bases. Per the germline V gene, CDR1 is MNHNY and CDR2 is SVGAGI (reference sequence). The V end lost 4 bases, the J end lost 2 bases, and 15 bases lay between the germline ends. The CDR3 is made up of 16 amino acids. The CDR3 loop reads CASSSLQGRGNQPQHF. The CDR3 DNA is TGTGCCAGCAGTTCCCTCCAGGGGAGAGGCAATCAGCCCCAGCATTTT.

This clone turned up a few times. J is TRBJ2-6 and V is TRBV6-1, with 9 bases identical to TRBD1. From germline, CDR1 is MNHNS and CDR2 SASEGT. There are 15 residues in the CDR3. Germline trimming cut 9 bases from V and 1 base from J; bases unmatched to any gene: 4. CDR3 sequence: CASCDRGSGANVLTF. The CDR3 coding sequence is TGTGCCAGTTGTGACAGGGGGTCTGGGGCCAACGTCCTGACTTTC.

This chain connects TRBV6-6 to TRBJ1-2; D not certain. Germline assignment: CDR1 MNHNY and CDR2 SVGAGI (reference sequence). The CDR3 is made up of 13 amino acids. Trimming took 7 bases from V and 7 from J, leaving 16 bases between them. The CDR3 DNA follows: TGTGCCAGCACCCAAACGTTGGGCGCTGGCTACACCTTC. Encoded protein: CASTQTLGAGYTF.

V usage is TRBV19 and J usage is TRBJ1-5; 9 bases fit TRBD1. V was pared by 10 bases and J by 0 bases, with 10 bases of the junction left unmatched. Germline loops: CDR1 LNHDA, CDR2 SQIVND (reference sequence). The CDR3 extends over 16 amino acids. CDR3 sequence: CATTPADRGSNQPQHF. CDR3 DNA: TGTGCCACCACTCCCGCGGACAGGGGTAGCAATCAGCCCCAGCATTTT.

This clone has a single count. The chain uses TRBV7-2 and TRBJ2-5, with D unresolved. The CDR3 is made up of 14 amino acids. Trimming shortened V by 5 bases and J by 7 bases, and 17 bases separated the two germline ends. From germline, CDR1 is SGHTA and CDR2 FQGNSA. CDR3 in amino acids: CASSPLTPIGTQYF. The CDR3 bases are TGTGCCAGCAGCCCTCTCACACCCATTGGGACCCAGTACTTC.

The rearrangement links TRBV4-2 to TRBJ2-5, with 9 bases lining up with TRBD2. V trimming: 5 bases; J trimming: 5 bases; junction bases outside the gene matches: 12. The germline CDR1 and CDR2 sequences are LGHNA and YNFKEQ. The CDR3 runs 16 residues. The CDR3, as DNA: TGTGCCAGCAGCAGGGACGGCGGGGGGGCCAGCGAGACCCAGTACTTC. Residues: CASSRDGGGASETQYF.

Details on this clone: The identical CDR3 is also encoded by other nucleotide sequences in the sample. The J gene is TRBJ2-7, the V gene TRBV19, with 10 bases that match TRBD1. The CDR3 is 14 amino acids. The V segment lost 5 bases and the J segment 3 bases; nucleotides outside the gene matches: 4. The germline CDR1 and CDR2 sequences are LNHDA and SQIVND (reference sequence). In DNA form, the CDR3 reads TGTGCCAGTAGTTGGGGGACAGGGGACTACGAGCAGTACTTC. Translated: CASSWGTGDYEQYF.

The chain links TRBV27 to TRBJ2-7; D unresolved. Germline assignment: CDR1 MNHEY and CDR2 SMNVEV (reference sequence). The CDR3 spans 16 residues. Deletions cut 8 bases from V and 2 bases from J, with 22 bases between. CDR3 amino acids: CASRPTTRRLTYEQYF. The CDR3 bases are TGTGCCAGCCGTCCTACCACACGACGACTCACCTACGAGCAGTACTTC.

The CDR3 coding sequence is TGTGCCAGCAGTGCGCTCGTTGGGACAGGATATCAGCCCCAGCATTTT. Its protein product is CASSALVGTGYQPQHF. This chain uses TRBV6-1 with TRBJ1-5; 8 bases map to TRBD1. Germline V gene sequence: CDR1 MNHNS, CDR2 SASEGT. V was pared by 4 bases and J by 5 bases, with 10 bases of the junction left unmatched. The CDR3 contains 16 residues.

V is TRBV5-1 and J is TRBJ2-2, with 9 nucleotides matching TRBD1. J was trimmed by 2 bases and V by 3 bases; bases with no gene match: 5. This CDR3 region has 16 residues. Germline V lookup: CDR1 SGHRS, CDR2 YFSETQ. In DNA form, the CDR3 reads TGCGCCAGCAGCTGGACGGGACAGGGAAACACCGGGGAGCTGTTTTTT. It yields the protein CASSWTGQGNTGELFF.

CDR3 coding DNA: TGTGCCAGTAGTATAGGGACAGGGGCGCCCACAGATACGCAGTATTTT. Translating it yields CASSIGTGAPTDTQYF. The chain is built from TRBV19 and TRBJ2-3; 9 nucleotides line up with TRBD1. The CDR3 covers 16 residues. With 1 base clipped from V and 2 bases from J, the junction kept 4 bases outside the gene matches. Per germline, CDR1 LNHDA and CDR2 SQIVND (reference sequence). The complete variable domain, with remaining parts taken from reference TRBV19 and TRBJ2-3, reads DGGITQSPKYLFRKEGQNVTLSCEQNLNHDAMYWYRQDPGQGLRLIYYSQIVNDFQKGDIAEGYSVSREKKESFPLTVTSAQKNPTAFYLCASSIGTGAPTDTQYFGPGTRLTVL.

The rearrangement uses TRBV30 and TRBJ2-6, with 7 bases matching TRBD1. The CDR3 loop spans 16 amino acids. Germline lookup yields CDR1 GTSNPN and CDR2 SVGIG (reference sequence). V lost 7 bases to trimming and J lost 0 bases; unmatched junction nucleotides: 9. This chain's CDR3 is CASPGQRLSGANVLTF. The CDR3 nucleotides are TGTGCCTCGCCGGGACAGAGACTCTCTGGGGCCAACGTCCTGACTTTC.

This chain connects TRBV2 to TRBJ2-5; tentative D call: TRBD2 (6 bases). The length of the CDR3 is 16 residues. Germline loops: CDR1 SNHLY, CDR2 FYNNEI. The V end was cut by 3 bases, the J end by 5 bases, with 19 bases between. The CDR3 protein is CASSDVPSAGRETQYF. CDR3 bases: TGTGCCAGCAGTGACGTGCCTAGCGCGGGGAGGGAGACCCAGTACTTC.

In its sample, this clone was seen a few times. The chain joins TRBV23-1 to TRBJ1-1, with TRBD1 as a possible D gene (6 bases). TRBV23-1 is filed as an ORF, its function uncertain. The CDR3 consists of 15 residues. With 6 bases removed from V and 5 bases from J, the gap between germline ends came to 19 bases. As DNA, the CDR3 is TGCGCCAGCAGGCTAAACGGACAGATGGGGACTGAAGCTTTCTTT. It translates to CASRLNGQMGTEAFF.

This clone was counted between two and nine times. This rearrangement joins TRBV6-5 to TRBJ1-1; 7 positions match TRBD1. The J segment lost 1 base and the V segment lost 0 bases, leaving 5 bases of the junction unmatched. The germline V gene encodes CDR1 MNHEY and CDR2 SVGAGI. This CDR3 is built from 16 residues. CDR3 in amino acids: CASSYSEGTANTEAFF. CDR3 in DNA: TGTGCCAGCAGTTACTCGGAAGGGACAGCGAACACTGAAGCTTTCTTT.

The table lists this clone with a count of one. CDR3 nucleotides: TGTGCCAGCAGCTTATTTGGGATGCTAGCGGGGGGCCCGACAGATACGCAGTATTTT. Translated, it gives CASSLFGMLAGGPTDTQYF. The gene calls are TRBV7-2 and TRBJ2-3, with 11 bases lining up with TRBD2. Trimming removed 2 bases from V and 3 bases from J; junction bases left unmatched: 13. The germline CDR1 and CDR2 sequences are SGHTA and FQGNSA. The CDR3 spans 19 residues.

The rearrangement joins TRBV5-1 to TRBJ2-1; the match to TRBD1 covers 7 bases. The CDR3 loop spans 15 amino acids. Germline loops: CDR1 SGHRS, CDR2 YFSETQ. Trimming removed 5 bases from V and 5 bases from J; junction bases left unmatched: 10. CDR3 amino acids: CASSVGDRSDNEQFF. CDR3 sequence (DNA): TGCGCCAGCAGTGTGGGGGACAGAAGTGACAATGAGCAGTTCTTC.

The V and J genes are TRBV10-3 and TRBJ2-7, with 11 bases that match TRBD1. Germline CDR1 is ENHRY and CDR2 is SYGVKD. V gave up 10 bases and J gave up 2 bases; unmatched junction bases: 4. This CDR3 is built from 13 residues. CDR3 bases: TGTGCCACGCTGGACAGGGGGCCCTACGAGCAGTACTTC. Its protein product is CATLDRGPYEQYF.

This clone was detected only a few times. This chain links TRBV5-1 with TRBJ1-4, with D uncertain. Trimming removed 0 bases from V and 4 bases from J, with 13 bases in between. The CDR3 spans 16 residues. The germline gives CDR1 SGHRS, CDR2 YFSETQ. The CDR3 nucleotides are TGCGCCAGCAGCTTGGAATCGGGAGGCCTTAATGAAAAACTGTTTTTT. This encodes CASSLESGGLNEKLFF.

The rearrangement uses TRBV19 and TRBJ2-1; TRBD1 aligns across 7 bases. Unmatched junction bases numbered 10, after V lost 5 bases and J lost 3 bases. CDR3 length equals 16 residues. The germline CDR1 and CDR2 sequences are LNHDA and SQIVND (reference sequence). This chain's CDR3 is CASSRVGQVLYNEQFF. The CDR3 DNA sequence: TGTGCCAGTAGTCGCGTCGGACAGGTACTCTACAATGAGCAGTTCTTC.

This chain uses TRBV30 with TRBJ1-6; D perhaps matches TRBD1 (5 bases). Germline V lookup: CDR1 GTSNPN, CDR2 SVGIG (reference sequence). The V and J ends lost 2 bases and 0 bases respectively, with 20 bases between them. The CDR3 sequence is 19 residues long. CDR3 DNA sequence: TGTGCCTGGAGTCCAACATCGGGACTGGTAGACTCCTATAATTCACCCCTCCACTTT. Encoded protein: CAWSPTSGLVDSYNSPLHF.